The 32 T cell receptor beta chains below all came from one sample that was sequenced in a study of cytomegalovirus exposure and HLA in healthy donors. Produced via immunoSEQ multiplex PCR; TCRdb's table is partial and in-frame only. This sample has about 160,000 clones; roughly nine tenths occur once, and the top ten carry 10%. What was sequenced was PBMCs. The receptor set was obtained from a woman aged 18 to 35 in good health and CMV-seropositive.

This clone was counted between two and nine times. The gene calls are TRBV29-1 and TRBJ1-5; 8 positions agree with TRBD1. Unmatched junction bases numbered 2, after V lost 3 bases and J lost 4 bases. Looked up from germline, CDR1 is SQVTM and CDR2 is ANQGSEA. This CDR3 comprises 13 residues. This chain's CDR3 is CSVDTGGNQPQHF. The DNA of the CDR3 is TGCAGCGTTGATACAGGGGGAAATCAGCCCCAGCATTTT.

The chain recombines TRBV11-2 with TRBJ1-1, with 8 bases lining up with TRBD1. CDR3 length: 15 residues. V lost 2 bases and J lost 1; bases outside the gene matches: 3. Germline V gene lookup returns CDR1 SGHAT and CDR2 FQNNGV. The CDR3 DNA reads TGTGCCAGCAGCTTATACGGACAGGGGAACACTGAAGCTTTCTTT. It encodes CASSLYGQGNTEAFF.

This clone is deemed medium-sized. CDR3 region: CASSEWVADTQYF. CDR3 nucleotide sequence: TGTGCCAGCAGTGAGTGGGTAGCGGATACGCAGTATTTT. This chain connects TRBV2 to TRBJ2-3; D may be TRBD2 (5 bases). The CDR3 is 13 amino acids. The ends were cut back, 3 bases at V and 6 bases at J, with 10 bases in the middle. CDR1 and CDR2 (germline): SNHLY, FYNNEI.

Of note for this clone: Germline and junction disagree at one end, which may indicate a read error. The chain combines TRBV7-7 with TRBJ2-1; 7 nucleotides match TRBD2. CDR1 is SSHAT and CDR2 is FNYEAQ in the germline V gene (reference sequence). The CDR3 has 14 residues. In DNA form, the CDR3 reads TGTGCTAGCAGCTCGTCCGGGACTATCAATGAGCAGTTCTTC. It encodes CASSSSGTINEQFF.

The V call is TRBV10-3, the J call TRBJ1-5; D gene unclear. Trimming shortened V by 3 bases and J by 9 bases, and 12 bases separated the two germline ends. The CDR3 is 13 residues long. Germline CDR1 reads ENHRY; CDR2 reads SYGVKD. DNA for the CDR3: TGTGCCATCAGTGAAGAGGGCCGGGGGCCCCAGCATTTT. Protein: CAISEEGRGPQHF.

The chain combines TRBV9 with TRBJ2-1; 7 nucleotides match TRBD2. From germline, CDR1 is SGDLS and CDR2 YYNGEE. This CDR3 comprises 17 residues. The V and J ends lost 3 bases and 3 bases, in that order; junction bases with no gene match: 12. The CDR3 coding sequence is TGTGCCAGCAGCGCCAGGGAGGGCGGGTGGATCTACAATGAGCAGTTCTTC. It encodes CASSAREGGWIYNEQFF.

This clone was observed a handful of times. The V gene is TRBV2, the J gene TRBJ1-2; D is unclear. V was cut by 6 bases and J by 8 bases, with 13 bases left in between. The CDR3 runs to 12 residues. Germline lookup yields CDR1 SNHLY and CDR2 FYNNEI. Written as DNA, the CDR3 is TGTGCCAGCAGCCACGGTCCGTCGGGCTACACCTTC. The encoded protein is CASSHGPSGYTF.

CDR3 bases: TGTGCCAGCAGTTTCCAGAACACTGAAGCTTTCTTT. This gives the protein CASSFQNTEAFF. The gene calls are TRBV28 and TRBJ1-1; D gene unclear. The CDR3 spans 12 residues. Germline V gives CDR1 MDHEN, CDR2 SYDVKM. Trimming took off 3 bases at V and 1 base at J, with 3 bases between the two ends.

This clone was seen a single time. The rearrangement uses TRBV5-4 and TRBJ1-3; 10 positions match TRBD1. Germline-derived CDR1 and CDR2 are SGHNT and YYREEE (reference sequence). The CDR3 extends over 17 amino acids. V dropped 4 bases and J dropped 0; count of bases not matched to a gene: 7. Written as DNA, the CDR3 is TGTGCCAGCAGCGTCCCGGGACAGGGGCTCTCTGGAAACACCATATATTTT. Its translation is CASSVPGQGLSGNTIYF.

This chain connects TRBV30 to TRBJ2-7, with D perhaps matching TRBD2 (7 bases). There are 13 residues in the CDR3. V was pared by 5 bases and J by 1 base, with 12 bases between. CDR1 GTSNPN and CDR2 SVGIG come from the germline V gene (reference sequence). The CDR3 is CAWEKGGSYEQYF. The CDR3 nucleotides are TGTGCCTGGGAAAAGGGGGGGTCCTACGAGCAGTACTTC.

The rearrangement links TRBV7-9 to TRBJ1-2, with 9 bases matching TRBD1. Germline V CDR1 and CDR2: SEHNR, FQNEAQ (reference sequence). The CDR3 covers 14 residues. The junction had 3 bases not matched to a gene; V was cut back by 3 bases and J by 4 bases. The DNA of the CDR3 is TGTGCCAGCAGCTTCTCACAGGGGGCCTATGGCTACACCTTC. Translating gives CASSFSQGAYGYTF. The full variable domain, completed using reference TRBV7-9 and TRBJ1-2, is DTGVSQNPRHKITKRGQNVTFRCDPISEHNRLYWYRQTLGQGPEFLTYFQNEAQLEKSRLLSDRFSAERPKGSFSTLEIQRTEQGDSAMYLCASSFSQGAYGYTFGSGTRLTVV.

The chain combines TRBV19 with TRBJ2-7, with D unresolved. Germline V gene data show CDR1 as LNHDA and CDR2 as SQIVND (reference sequence). The CDR3 has 14 residues. The V end lost 3 bases, the J end lost 0 bases, and 9 bases lay between the germline ends. Here the CDR3 reads CASSISLSSYEQYF. The CDR3 DNA reads as TGTGCCAGTAGTATCTCACTATCCTCCTACGAGCAGTACTTC.

The CDR3 nucleotides are TGCGCCAGCAGTGGACGTATTCCTAGCATCGGCACAGATACGCAGTATTTT. Translation gives CASSGRIPSIGTDTQYF. The chain links TRBV10-1 to TRBJ2-3; possible D gene TRBD2, 5 bases. The CDR3 is 17 residues long. The ends were cut back, 4 bases at V and 1 base at J, with 18 bases in the middle. Looked up from germline, CDR1 is WNHNN and CDR2 is SYGVQD (reference sequence).

The gene calls are TRBV7-3 and TRBJ2-7, with TRBD2 identical over 11 bases. V lost 5 bases and J lost 4; bases outside the gene matches: 1. The CDR3 totals 13 residues. The germline gives CDR1 SGHTA, CDR2 FQGTGA. CDR3: CASSLAGGYEQYF. CDR3 coding DNA: TGTGCCAGCAGCCTAGCGGGGGGATACGAGCAGTACTTC.

The chain is built from TRBV5-6 and TRBJ2-3, with 11 positions matching TRBD2. Trimming at V came to 0 bases and at J to 3 bases, leaving 6 bases not matched to a gene. Germline-derived CDR1 and CDR2 are SGHDT and YYEEEE. CDR3 length: 17 amino acids. CDR3 loop: CASSLALLAGATDTQYF. CDR3 coding DNA: TGTGCCAGCAGCTTGGCGTTACTAGCGGGAGCTACAGATACGCAGTATTTT. The complete variable domain, with remaining parts taken from reference TRBV5-6 and TRBJ2-3, reads DAGVTQSPTHLIKTRGQQVTLRCSPKSGHDTVSWYQQALGQGPQFIFQYYEEEERQRGNFPDRFSGHQFPNYSSELNVNALLLGDSALYLCASSLALLAGATDTQYFGPGTRLTVL.

The rearrangement uses TRBV5-6 and TRBJ1-1, with D possibly matching TRBD1 (5 bases). CDR1 and CDR2 from the germline V gene are SGHDT and YYEEEE. CDR3 size: 12 residues. V lost 4 bases, J lost 11 bases, and 15 bases lay in between. DNA of the CDR3: TGTGCCAGCAGCACGGAGGGGACGGGGGCTTTCTTT. Translated: CASSTEGTGAFF.

This chain connects TRBV10-3 to TRBJ1-1; weak D call: TRBD1 (5 bases). Looked up from germline, CDR1 is ENHRY and CDR2 is SYGVKD. The CDR3 length is 14 residues. V was cut by 11 bases and J by 0 bases, with 16 bases left in between. The CDR3 sequence: CAVRRLGVNTEAFF. CDR3 nucleotides: TGTGCCGTTCGGAGATTAGGGGTGAACACTGAAGCTTTCTTT.

The chain carries TRBV6-5 and TRBJ1-2; perhaps TRBD1 as D (6 bases). This CDR3 contains 14 residues. Germline V gene sequence: CDR1 MNHEY, CDR2 SVGAGI. V was clipped by 7 bases and J by 2 bases, with 14 bases between them. The CDR3 DNA sequence: TGTGCCAGCACACGGGGGGGCCCAAACTATGGCTACACCTTC. Protein: CASTRGGPNYGYTF.

This chain links TRBV7-3 with TRBJ1-1; no reliable D call. The V end was cut by 0 bases, the J end by 2 bases, with 10 bases between. The germline gives CDR1 SGHTA, CDR2 FQGTGA. This CDR3 comprises 15 residues. The CDR3, as DNA: TGTGCCAGCAGCTTAACCGGATCAGGAAACACTGAAGCTTTCTTT. This sequence encodes CASSLTGSGNTEAFF.

The CDR3 sequence: CATLTGEDDEQYF. CDR3 nucleotide sequence: TGTGCCACCCTCACAGGGGAGGACGACGAGCAGTACTTC. The gene calls are TRBV6-1 and TRBJ2-7; possibly TRBD1 for D (7 bases). The CDR3 runs 13 residues. The germline CDR1 and CDR2 sequences are MNHNS and SASEGT. V dropped 10 bases and J dropped 5 bases, with 18 bases sitting between them.

This chain joins TRBV7-3 and TRBJ2-1; 10 bases are a match to TRBD2. The germline gives CDR1 SGHTA, CDR2 FQGTGA. The CDR3 consists of 14 residues. V trimming: 4 bases; J trimming: 5 bases; junction bases outside the gene matches: 2. CDR3 DNA sequence: TGTGCCAGCAGCTACGGGACTAGCGACAATGAGCAGTTCTTC. Residues: CASSYGTSDNEQFF.

The chain combines TRBV9 with TRBJ2-1, with D possibly matching TRBD2 (5 bases). CDR3 length: 12 amino acids. Germline loops: CDR1 SGDLS, CDR2 YYNGEE. V shed 3 bases and J shed 9 bases, with 10 bases lying between them. CDR3 sequence: CASSAPGGEQFF. In DNA form, the CDR3 reads TGTGCCAGCAGCGCCCCAGGAGGTGAGCAGTTCTTC.

This chain connects TRBV7-2 to TRBJ1-2, with a weak D call TRBD1 (5 bases). Looked up from germline, CDR1 is SGHTA and CDR2 is FQGNSA. The V and J ends lost 1 base and 8 bases respectively, with 14 bases between them. This CDR3 is built from 14 residues. The CDR3 is CASSLGVSGYGYTF. CDR3 nucleotides: TGTGCCAGCAGCTTAGGTGTTTCAGGGTACGGCTACACCTTC.

V gene TRBV27 combines with J gene TRBJ1-2, with TRBD1 matching 8 bases. This CDR3 is built from 13 residues. The trim removed 6 bases at V and 4 bases at J, leaving 4 bases unmatched. The germline V gene has CDR1 MNHEY and CDR2 SMNVEV (reference sequence). This CDR3 is CASRTTGGYGYTF. The CDR3 coding sequence is TGTGCCAGCAGAACCACAGGGGGCTATGGCTACACCTTC.

The chain couples TRBV4-2 to TRBJ2-1; 8 bases fit TRBD2. Trimming took 0 bases from V and 7 from J; bases not matched to a gene: 11. CDR1 and CDR2 (germline): LGHNA, YNFKEQ. CDR3 length equals 17 residues. The CDR3, as DNA: TGTGCCAGCAGCCAAGATGGCGGAGCGGGAGTTCGTAATGAGCAGTTCTTC. Amino acids: CASSQDGGAGVRNEQFF.

The CDR3 DNA follows: TGTGCCAGCTCATTTAGTAGCGAAGGCGCAGATACGCAGTATTTT. Residues: CASSFSSEGADTQYF. The rearrangement links TRBV18 to TRBJ2-3, with TRBD2 as a possible D gene (5 bases). V lost 5 bases and J 4 bases, leaving 16 bases between the germline ends. Germline loops: CDR1 KGHSH, CDR2 LQKENI. This CDR3 spans 15 amino acids.

Here the CDR3 reads CATSRAGNAEAFF. CDR3 nucleotide sequence: TGTGCCACCAGCAGAGCGGGGAATGCTGAAGCTTTCTTT. V and J are TRBV15 and TRBJ1-1; D gene uncertain. CDR3 length equals 13 residues. Germline V gives CDR1 LNHNV, CDR2 YYDKDF (reference sequence). Deletions cut 1 base from V and 6 bases from J, with 9 bases between.

The gene calls are TRBV11-1 and TRBJ2-7, with D hard to call. Germline-derived CDR1 and CDR2 are SGHAT and FQDESV (reference sequence). V gave up 1 base and J gave up 6 bases, with 10 bases separating them. The CDR3 extends over 13 amino acids. The DNA for the CDR3 is TGTGCCAGCAGCTTAGGGATTTCGGGCGAGCAGTACTTC. This translates into CASSLGISGEQYF.

The chain uses TRBV5-6 and TRBJ1-2; possibly TRBD1 for D (5 bases). The CDR3 runs to 14 residues. V lost 3 bases, J lost 2 bases, and 11 bases lay in between. Germline V gives CDR1 SGHDT, CDR2 YYEEEE. CDR3 DNA: TGTGCCAGCAGCTCTCCGGGGGGGAACTATGGCTACACCTTC. Translated, it gives CASSSPGGNYGYTF.

The CDR3 region is CASSDRFVGLDTQYF. Written as DNA, the CDR3 is TGTGCCAGCAGTGACAGGTTCGTAGGCTTGGATACGCAGTATTTT. V usage is TRBV27 and J usage is TRBJ2-3; D perhaps matches TRBD1 (6 bases). The ends were cut back, 5 bases at V and 6 bases at J, with 18 bases in the middle. CDR1 is MNHEY and CDR2 is SMNVEV in the germline V gene (reference sequence). CDR3 size: 15 residues.

The table lists this clone with a few counts. The chain recombines TRBV19 with TRBJ1-1; the D is unclear. The V and J ends lost 3 bases and 6 bases respectively, with 11 bases between them. The germline gives CDR1 LNHDA, CDR2 SQIVND (reference sequence). The CDR3 contains 13 residues. The CDR3 region is CASSIGLTAEAFF. DNA of the CDR3: TGTGCCAGTAGTATTGGGCTCACCGCTGAAGCTTTCTTT.

This chain links TRBV2 with TRBJ1-1; 10 bases fit TRBD1. The length of the CDR3 is 14 residues. Germline V gene data show CDR1 as SNHLY and CDR2 as FYNNEI. V trimming: 8 bases; J trimming: 3 bases; junction bases outside the gene matches: 6. The CDR3 sequence is CASATGTGDTEAFF. DNA for the CDR3: TGTGCCAGCGCTACCGGGACAGGGGACACTGAAGCTTTCTTT.